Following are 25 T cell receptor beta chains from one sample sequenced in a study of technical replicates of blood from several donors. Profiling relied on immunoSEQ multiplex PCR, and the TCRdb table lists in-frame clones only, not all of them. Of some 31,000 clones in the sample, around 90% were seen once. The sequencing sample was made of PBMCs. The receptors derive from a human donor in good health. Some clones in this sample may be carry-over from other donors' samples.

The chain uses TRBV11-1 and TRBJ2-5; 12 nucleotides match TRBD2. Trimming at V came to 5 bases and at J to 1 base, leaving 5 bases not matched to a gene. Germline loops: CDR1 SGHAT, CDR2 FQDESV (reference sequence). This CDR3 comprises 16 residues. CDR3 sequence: CASSPGLAGPQETQYF. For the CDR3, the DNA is TGTGCCAGCAGCCCGGGACTAGCGGGCCCCCAAGAGACCCAGTACTTC. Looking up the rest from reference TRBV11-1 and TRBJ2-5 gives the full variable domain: EAEVAQSPRYKITEKSQAVAFWCDPISGHATLYWYRQILGQGPELLVQFQDESVVDDSQLPKDRFSAERLKGVDSTLKIQPAELGDSAMYLCASSPGLAGPQETQYFGPGTRLLVL.

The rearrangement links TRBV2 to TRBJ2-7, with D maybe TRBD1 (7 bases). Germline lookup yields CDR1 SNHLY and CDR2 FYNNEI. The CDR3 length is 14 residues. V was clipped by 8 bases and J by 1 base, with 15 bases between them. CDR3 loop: CASQGGLGSYEQYF. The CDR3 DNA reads TGTGCCAGCCAGGGGGGACTTGGATCCTACGAGCAGTACTTC.

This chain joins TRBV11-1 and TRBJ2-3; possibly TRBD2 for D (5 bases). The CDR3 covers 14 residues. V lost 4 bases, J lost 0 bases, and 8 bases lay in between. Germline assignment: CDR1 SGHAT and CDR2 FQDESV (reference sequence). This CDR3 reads CASSYRGSTDTQYF. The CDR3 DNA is TGTGCCAGCAGCTACCGGGGAAGCACAGATACGCAGTATTTT.

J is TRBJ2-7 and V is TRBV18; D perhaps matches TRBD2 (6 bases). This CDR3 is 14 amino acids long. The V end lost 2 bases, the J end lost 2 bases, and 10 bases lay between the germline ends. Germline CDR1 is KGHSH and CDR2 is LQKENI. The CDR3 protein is CASSPGRGTYEQYF. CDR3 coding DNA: TGTGCCAGCTCACCAGGGCGGGGCACCTACGAGCAGTACTTC.

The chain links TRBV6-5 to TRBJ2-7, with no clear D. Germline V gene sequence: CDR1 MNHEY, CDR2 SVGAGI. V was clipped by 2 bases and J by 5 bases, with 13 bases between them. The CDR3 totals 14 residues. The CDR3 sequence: CASSYGQSWDEQYF. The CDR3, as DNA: TGTGCCAGCAGTTACGGGCAGTCTTGGGACGAGCAGTACTTC.

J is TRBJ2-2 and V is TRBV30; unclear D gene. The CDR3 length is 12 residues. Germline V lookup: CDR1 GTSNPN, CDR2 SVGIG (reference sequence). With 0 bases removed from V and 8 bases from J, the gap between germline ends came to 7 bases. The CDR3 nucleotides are TGTGCCTGGAGTGTACTGGTAGGGGAGCTGTTTTTT. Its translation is CAWSVLVGELFF.

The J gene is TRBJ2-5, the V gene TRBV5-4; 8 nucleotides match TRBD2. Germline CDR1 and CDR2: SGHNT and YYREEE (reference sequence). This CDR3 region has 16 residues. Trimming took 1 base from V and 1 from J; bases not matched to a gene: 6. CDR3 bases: TGTGCCAGCAGCTTGAGGCGGGAGGTTAGCCAAGAGACCCAGTACTTC. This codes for CASSLRREVSQETQYF.

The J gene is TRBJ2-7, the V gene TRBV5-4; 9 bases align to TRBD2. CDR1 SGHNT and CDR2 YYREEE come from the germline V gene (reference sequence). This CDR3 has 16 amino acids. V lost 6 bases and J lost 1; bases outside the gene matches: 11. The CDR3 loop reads CASNPAGLAQSYEQYF. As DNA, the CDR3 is TGTGCCAGCAACCCGGCGGGACTAGCTCAATCCTACGAGCAGTACTTC.

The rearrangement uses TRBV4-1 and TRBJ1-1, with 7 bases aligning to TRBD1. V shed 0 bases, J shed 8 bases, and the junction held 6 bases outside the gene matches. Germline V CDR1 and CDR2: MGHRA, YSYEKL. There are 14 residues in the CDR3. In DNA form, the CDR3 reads TGCGCCAGCAGCCAAGATCCCCAGGACAGGGAAGCTTTCTTT. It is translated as CASSQDPQDREAFF.

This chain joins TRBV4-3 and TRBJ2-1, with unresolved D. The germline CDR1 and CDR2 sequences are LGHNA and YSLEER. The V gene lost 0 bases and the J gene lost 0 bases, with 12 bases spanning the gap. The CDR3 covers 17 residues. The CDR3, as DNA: TGCGCCAGCAGCCAAGACAGATCCCGGAGCTCCTACAATGAGCAGTTCTTC. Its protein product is CASSQDRSRSSYNEQFF.

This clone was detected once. The DNA for the CDR3 is TGTGCCAGCAGCTCGGAGGATAACACTGAAGCTTTCTTT. It translates to CASSSEDNTEAFF. The chain recombines TRBV11-3 with TRBJ1-1; D is undetermined. In germline, CDR1 is SGHNT, CDR2 YENEEA. This CDR3 comprises 13 residues. V lost 4 bases and J 2 bases, leaving 8 bases between the germline ends.

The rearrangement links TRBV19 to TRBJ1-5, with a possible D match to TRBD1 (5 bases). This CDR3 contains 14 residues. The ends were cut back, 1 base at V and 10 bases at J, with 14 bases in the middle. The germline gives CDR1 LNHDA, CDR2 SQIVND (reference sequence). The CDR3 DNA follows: TGTGCCAGTAGTATAGGCAGGGCCCAGGGTCCCCAGCATTTT. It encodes CASSIGRAQGPQHF.

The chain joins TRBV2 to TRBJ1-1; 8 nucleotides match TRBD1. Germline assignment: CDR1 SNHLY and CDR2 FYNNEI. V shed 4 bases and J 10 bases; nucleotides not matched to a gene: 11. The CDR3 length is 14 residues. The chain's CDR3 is CASSGKTGGSGAFF. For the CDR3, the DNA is TGTGCCAGCAGTGGTAAAACAGGGGGTAGCGGAGCTTTCTTT.

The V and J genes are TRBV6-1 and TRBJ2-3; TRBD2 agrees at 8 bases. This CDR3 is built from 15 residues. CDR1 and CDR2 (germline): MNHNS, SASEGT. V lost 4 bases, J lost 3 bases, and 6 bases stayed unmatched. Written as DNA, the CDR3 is TGTGCCAGCAGTGGACAACTAGCGGCGACAGATACGCAGTATTTT. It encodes CASSGQLAATDTQYF.

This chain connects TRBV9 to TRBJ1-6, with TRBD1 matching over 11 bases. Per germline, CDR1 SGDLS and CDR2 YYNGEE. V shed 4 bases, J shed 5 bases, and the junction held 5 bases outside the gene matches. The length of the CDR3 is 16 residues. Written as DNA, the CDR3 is TGTGCCAGCAGCCCAAGGACAGGGGGCGATAATTCACCCCTCCACTTT. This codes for CASSPRTGGDNSPLHF.

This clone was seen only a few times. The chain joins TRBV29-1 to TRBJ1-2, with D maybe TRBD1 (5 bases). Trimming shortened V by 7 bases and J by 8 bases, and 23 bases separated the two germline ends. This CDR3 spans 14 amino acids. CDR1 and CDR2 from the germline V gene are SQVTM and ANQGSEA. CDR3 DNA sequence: TGCAGCGCTGCAGACGACAGATTTAGGAGCGGCTACACCTTC. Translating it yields CSAADDRFRSGYTF.

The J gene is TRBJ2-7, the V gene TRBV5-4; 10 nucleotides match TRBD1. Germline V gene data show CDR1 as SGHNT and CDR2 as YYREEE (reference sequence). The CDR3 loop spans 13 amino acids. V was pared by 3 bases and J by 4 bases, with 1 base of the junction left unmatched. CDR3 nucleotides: TGTGCCAGCAGCTGGGGACAGGGGTACGAGCAGTACTTC. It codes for CASSWGQGYEQYF. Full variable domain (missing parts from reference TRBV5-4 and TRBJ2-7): ETGVTQSPTHLIKTRGQQVTLRCSSQSGHNTVSWYQQALGQGPQFIFQYYREEENGRGNFPPRFSGLQFPNYSSELNVNALELDDSALYLCASSWGQGYEQYFGPGTRLTVT.

The CDR3 reads CASSTTRTGYGYTF. Written as DNA, the CDR3 is TGTGCCAGCAGCACCACCCGGACAGGGTATGGCTACACCTTC. The chain employs TRBV9 and TRBJ1-2, with TRBD1 matching over 8 bases. The CDR3 covers 14 residues. The V gene end was trimmed by 4 bases and the J gene end by 5 bases; junction bases not matched to a gene: 7. In germline, CDR1 is SGDLS, CDR2 YYNGEE.

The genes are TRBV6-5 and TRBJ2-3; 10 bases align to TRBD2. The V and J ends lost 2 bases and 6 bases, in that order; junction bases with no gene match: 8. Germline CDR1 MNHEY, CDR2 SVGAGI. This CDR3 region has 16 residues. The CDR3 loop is CASSYKASGGRDTQYF. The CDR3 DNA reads TGTGCCAGCAGTTACAAGGCTAGCGGGGGTAGGGATACGCAGTATTTT.

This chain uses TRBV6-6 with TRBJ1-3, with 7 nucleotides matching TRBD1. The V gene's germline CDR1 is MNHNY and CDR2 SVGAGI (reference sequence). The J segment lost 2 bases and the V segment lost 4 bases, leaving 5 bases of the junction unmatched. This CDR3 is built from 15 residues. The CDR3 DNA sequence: TGTGCCAGCAGTTTACTCACAGGGGCTGGAAACACCATATATTTT. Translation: CASSLLTGAGNTIYF.

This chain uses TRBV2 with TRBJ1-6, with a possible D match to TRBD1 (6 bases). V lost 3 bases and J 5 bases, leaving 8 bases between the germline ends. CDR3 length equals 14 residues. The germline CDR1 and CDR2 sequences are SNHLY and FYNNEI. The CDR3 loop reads CASSDQGNNSPLHF. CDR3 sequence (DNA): TGTGCCAGCAGTGATCAGGGGAATAATTCACCCCTCCACTTT.

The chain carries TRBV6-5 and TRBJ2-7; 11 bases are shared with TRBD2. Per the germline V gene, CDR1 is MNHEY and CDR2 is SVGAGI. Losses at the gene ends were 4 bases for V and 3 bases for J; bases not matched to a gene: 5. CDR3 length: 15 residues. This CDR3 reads CASSSATSGSYEQYF. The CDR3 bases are TGTGCCAGCAGTTCCGCCACTAGCGGGAGCTACGAGCAGTACTTC.

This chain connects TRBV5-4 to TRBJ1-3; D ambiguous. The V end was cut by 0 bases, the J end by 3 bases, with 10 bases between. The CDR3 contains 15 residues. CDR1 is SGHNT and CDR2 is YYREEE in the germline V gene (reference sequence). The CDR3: CASSLDVGVGNTIYF. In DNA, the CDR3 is TGTGCCAGCAGCTTGGATGTCGGGGTTGGAAACACCATATATTTT.

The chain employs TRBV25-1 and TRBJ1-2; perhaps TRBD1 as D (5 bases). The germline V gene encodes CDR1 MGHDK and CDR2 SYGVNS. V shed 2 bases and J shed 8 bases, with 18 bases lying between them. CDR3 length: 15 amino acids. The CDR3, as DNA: TGTGCCAGCAGTGAAGCGGGGGTGGCTCTTCGGGGCTACACCTTC. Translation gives CASSEAGVALRGYTF.

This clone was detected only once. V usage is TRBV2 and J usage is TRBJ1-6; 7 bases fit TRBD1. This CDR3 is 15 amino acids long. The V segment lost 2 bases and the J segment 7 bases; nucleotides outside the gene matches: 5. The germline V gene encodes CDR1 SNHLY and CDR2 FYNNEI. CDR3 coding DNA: TGTGCCAGCAGTGAATTGAACAGGGGAAATTCACCCCTCCACTTT. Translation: CASSELNRGNSPLHF.